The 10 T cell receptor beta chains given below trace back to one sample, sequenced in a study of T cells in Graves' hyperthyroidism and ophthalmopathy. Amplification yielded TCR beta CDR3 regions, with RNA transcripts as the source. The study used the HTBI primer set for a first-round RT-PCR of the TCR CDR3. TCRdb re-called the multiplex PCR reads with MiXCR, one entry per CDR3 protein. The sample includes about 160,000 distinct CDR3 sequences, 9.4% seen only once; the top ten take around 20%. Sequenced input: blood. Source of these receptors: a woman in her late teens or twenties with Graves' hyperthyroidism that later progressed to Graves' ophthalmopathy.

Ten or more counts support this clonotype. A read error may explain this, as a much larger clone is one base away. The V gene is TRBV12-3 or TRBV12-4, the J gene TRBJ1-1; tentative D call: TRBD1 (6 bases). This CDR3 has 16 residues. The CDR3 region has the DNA TGTGCCAGCAGTTTTCAGGGGTTTGGTGAGAACGCTGAAGCTTTCTTT. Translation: CASSFQGFGENAEAFF.

The CDR3 DNA reads TGTGCCAGCAGCAGAAGAGGGACTCCGGATCTCCGCCGGCATTCACCCCTCCACTTT. It codes for CASSRRGTPDLRRHSPLHF. This chain joins TRBV4-2 and TRBJ1-6, with TRBD1 as a possible D gene (5 bases). V was clipped by 5 bases and J by 8 bases, with 28 bases between them. Germline-derived CDR1 and CDR2 are LGHNA and YNFKEQ. The CDR3 runs 19 residues.

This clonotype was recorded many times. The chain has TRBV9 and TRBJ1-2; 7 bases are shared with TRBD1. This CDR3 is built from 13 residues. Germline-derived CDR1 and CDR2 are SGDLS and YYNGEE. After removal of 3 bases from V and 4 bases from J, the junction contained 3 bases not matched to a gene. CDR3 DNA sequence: TGTGCCAGCAGCGGACAGGGAGCCTATGGCTACACCTTC. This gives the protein CASSGQGAYGYTF.

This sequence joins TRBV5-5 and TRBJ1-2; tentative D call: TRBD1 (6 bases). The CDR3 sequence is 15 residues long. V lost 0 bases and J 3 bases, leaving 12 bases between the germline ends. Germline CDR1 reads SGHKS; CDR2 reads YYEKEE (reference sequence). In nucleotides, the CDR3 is TGTGCCAGCAGCTTGGGTCCGGGGGCGGACTATGGCTACACCTTC. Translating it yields CASSLGPGADYGYTF.

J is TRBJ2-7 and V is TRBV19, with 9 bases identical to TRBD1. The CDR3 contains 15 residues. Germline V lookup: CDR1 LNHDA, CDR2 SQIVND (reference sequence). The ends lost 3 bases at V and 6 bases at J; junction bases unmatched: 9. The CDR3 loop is CASSMAGQGIREQYF. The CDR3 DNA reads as TGTGCCAGTAGTATGGCAGGACAGGGGATACGCGAGCAGTACTTC. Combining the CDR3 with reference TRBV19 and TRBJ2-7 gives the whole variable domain DGGITQSPKYLFRKEGQNVTLSCEQNLNHDAMYWYRQDPGQGLRLIYYSQIVNDFQKGDIAEGYSVSREKKESFPLTVTSAQKNPTAFYLCASSMAGQGIREQYFGPGTRLTVT.

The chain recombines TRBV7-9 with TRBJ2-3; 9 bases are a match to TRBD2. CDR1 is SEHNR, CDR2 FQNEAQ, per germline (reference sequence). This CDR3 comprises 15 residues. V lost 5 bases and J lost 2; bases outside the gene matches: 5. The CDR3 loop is CASSVTSGVTDTQYF. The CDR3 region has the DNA TGTGCCAGCAGCGTGACTAGCGGAGTCACAGATACGCAGTATTTT.

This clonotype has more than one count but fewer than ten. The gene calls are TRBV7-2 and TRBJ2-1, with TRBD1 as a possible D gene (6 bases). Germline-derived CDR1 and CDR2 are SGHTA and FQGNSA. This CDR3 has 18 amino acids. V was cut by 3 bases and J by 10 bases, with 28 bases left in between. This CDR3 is CASSFPPTGVGSNGEQFF. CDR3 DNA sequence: TGTGCCAGCAGCTTCCCCCCGACAGGTGTCGGCTCGAATGGGGAGCAGTTCTTC.

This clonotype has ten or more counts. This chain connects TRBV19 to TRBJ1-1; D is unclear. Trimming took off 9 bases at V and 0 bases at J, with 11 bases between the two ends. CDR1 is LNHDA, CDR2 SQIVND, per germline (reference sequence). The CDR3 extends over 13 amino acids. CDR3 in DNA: TGTGCCAGCAGCATACGGGTGAACACTGAAGCTTTCTTT. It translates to CASSIRVNTEAFF.

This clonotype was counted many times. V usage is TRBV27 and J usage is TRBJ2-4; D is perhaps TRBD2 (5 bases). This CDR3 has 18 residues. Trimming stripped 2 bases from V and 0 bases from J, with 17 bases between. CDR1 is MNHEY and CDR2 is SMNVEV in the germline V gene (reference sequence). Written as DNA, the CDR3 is TGTGCCAGCAGTTTAATTGAGGAGGACCCGTTAGCCAAAAACATTCAGTACTTC. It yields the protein CASSLIEEDPLAKNIQYF.

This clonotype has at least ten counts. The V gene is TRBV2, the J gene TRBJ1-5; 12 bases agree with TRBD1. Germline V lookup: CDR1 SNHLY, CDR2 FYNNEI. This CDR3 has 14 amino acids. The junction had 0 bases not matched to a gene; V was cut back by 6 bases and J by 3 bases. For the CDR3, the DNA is TGTGCCAGCAGGGGACAGGGGGCCAATCAGCCCCAGCATTTT. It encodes CASRGQGANQPQHF. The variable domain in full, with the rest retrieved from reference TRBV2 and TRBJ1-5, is EPEVTQTPSHQVTQMGQEVILRCVPISNHLYFYWYRQILGQKVEFLVSFYNNEISEKSEIFDDQFSVERPDGSNFTLKIRSTKLEDSAMYFCASRGQGANQPQHFGDGTRLSIL.